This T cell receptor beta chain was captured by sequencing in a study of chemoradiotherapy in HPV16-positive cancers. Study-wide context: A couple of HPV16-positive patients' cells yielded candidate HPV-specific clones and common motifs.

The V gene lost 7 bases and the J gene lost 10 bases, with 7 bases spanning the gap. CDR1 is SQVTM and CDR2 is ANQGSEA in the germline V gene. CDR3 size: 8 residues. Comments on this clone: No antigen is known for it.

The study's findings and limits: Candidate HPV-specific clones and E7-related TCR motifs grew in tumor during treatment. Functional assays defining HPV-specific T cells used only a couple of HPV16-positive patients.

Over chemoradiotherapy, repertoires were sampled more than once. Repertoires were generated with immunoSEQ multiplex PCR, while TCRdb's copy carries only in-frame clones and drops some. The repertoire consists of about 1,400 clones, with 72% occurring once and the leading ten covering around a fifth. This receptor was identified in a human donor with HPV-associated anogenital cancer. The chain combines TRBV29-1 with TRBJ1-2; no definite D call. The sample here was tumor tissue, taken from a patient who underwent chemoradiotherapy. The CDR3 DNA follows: TGCAGCGGCGGTCCCTACACCTTC. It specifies CSGGPYTF.